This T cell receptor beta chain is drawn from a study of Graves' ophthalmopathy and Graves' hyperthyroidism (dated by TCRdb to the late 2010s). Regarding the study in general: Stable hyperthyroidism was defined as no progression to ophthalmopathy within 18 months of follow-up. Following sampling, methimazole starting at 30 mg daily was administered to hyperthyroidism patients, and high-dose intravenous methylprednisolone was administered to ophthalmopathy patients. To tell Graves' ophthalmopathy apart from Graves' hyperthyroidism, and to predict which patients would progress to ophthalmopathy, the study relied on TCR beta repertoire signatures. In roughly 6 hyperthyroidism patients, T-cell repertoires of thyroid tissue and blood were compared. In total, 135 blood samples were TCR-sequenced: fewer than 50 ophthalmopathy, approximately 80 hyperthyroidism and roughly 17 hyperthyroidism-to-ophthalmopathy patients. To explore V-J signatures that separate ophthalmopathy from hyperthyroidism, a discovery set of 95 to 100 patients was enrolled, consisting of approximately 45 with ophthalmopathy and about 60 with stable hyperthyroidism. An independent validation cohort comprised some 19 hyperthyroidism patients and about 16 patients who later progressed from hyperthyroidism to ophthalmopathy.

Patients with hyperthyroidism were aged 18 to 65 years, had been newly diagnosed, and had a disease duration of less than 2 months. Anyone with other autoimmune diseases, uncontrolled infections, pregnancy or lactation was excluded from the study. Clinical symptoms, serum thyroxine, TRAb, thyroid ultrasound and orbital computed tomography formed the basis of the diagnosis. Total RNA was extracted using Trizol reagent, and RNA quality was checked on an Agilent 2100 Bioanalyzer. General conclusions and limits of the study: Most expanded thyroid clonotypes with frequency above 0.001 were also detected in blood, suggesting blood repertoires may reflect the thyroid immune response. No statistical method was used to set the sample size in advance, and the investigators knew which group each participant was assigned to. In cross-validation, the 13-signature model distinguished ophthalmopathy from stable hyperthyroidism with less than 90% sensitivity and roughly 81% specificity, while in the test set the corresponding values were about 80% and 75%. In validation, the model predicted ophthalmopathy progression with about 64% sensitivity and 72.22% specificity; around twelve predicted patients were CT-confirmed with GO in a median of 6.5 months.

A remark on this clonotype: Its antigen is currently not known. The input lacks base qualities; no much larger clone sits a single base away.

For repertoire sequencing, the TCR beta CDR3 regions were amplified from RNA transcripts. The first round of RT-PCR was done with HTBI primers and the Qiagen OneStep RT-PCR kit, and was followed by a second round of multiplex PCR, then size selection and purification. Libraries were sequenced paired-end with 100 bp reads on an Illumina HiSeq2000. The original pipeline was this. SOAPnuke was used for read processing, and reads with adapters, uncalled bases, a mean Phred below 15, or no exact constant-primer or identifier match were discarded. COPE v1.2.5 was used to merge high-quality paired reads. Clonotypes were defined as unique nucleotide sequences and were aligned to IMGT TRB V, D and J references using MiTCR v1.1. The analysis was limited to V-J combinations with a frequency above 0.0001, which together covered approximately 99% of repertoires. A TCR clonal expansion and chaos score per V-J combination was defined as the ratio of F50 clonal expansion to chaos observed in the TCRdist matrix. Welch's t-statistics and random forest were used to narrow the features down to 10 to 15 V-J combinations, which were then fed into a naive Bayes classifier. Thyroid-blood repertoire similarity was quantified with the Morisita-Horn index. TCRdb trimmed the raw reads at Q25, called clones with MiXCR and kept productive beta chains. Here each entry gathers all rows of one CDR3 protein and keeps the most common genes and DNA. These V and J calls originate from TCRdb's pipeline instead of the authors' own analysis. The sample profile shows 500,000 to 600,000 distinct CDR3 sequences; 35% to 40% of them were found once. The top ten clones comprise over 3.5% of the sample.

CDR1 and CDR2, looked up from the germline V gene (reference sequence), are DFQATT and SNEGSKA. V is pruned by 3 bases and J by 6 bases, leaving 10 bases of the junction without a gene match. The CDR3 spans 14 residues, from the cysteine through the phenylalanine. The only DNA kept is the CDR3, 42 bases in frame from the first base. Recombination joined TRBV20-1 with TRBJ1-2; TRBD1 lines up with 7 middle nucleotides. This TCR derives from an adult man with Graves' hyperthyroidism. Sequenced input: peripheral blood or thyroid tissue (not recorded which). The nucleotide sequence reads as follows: TGCAGTGCTAGGGTCCAGGGGGGGGAGCATGGCTACACCTTC. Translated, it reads CSARVQGGEHGYTF.